A selection of T cell receptor beta chains follows, all from one sample in a study of identical twins. One entry per CDR3 protein results from TCRdb running MiXCR on the 5' RACE reads. The sample records some 900,000 distinct CDR3 sequences, about 12% being singletons. The data also belong to a second study, concerning yellow fever vaccine responses in identical twins.

The sequencing sample was made of PBMCs. These receptors were taken from a young woman in good health. Each CDR3 is given with its conserved first and last residue. A D gene is named only where the DNA matches it firmly. The size of a clone is reported for some rows only, either as once, few or many, or as a class for expanded clones.

few	TRBV29-1	.	TRBJ2-1	TGCAGCCTAAGGACTTCCTACAATGAGCAGTTCTTC	CSLRTSYNEQFF
once	TRBV7-6	.	TRBJ2-1	TGTGCCAGCAGCGTATCGTCCGGAACTAGGTCTGTGAATGAGCAGTTCTTC	CASSVSSGTRSVNEQFF
.	TRBV20-1	TRBD1	TRBJ1-2	TGCAGTGCTGGGGACAGAGCTAACTATGGCTACACCTTC	CSAGDRANYGYTF
few	TRBV29-1	.	TRBJ1-4	TGCAGCGTTGAACCGCCCGGAGAAAAACTGTTTTTT	CSVEPPGEKLFF
many	TRBV25-1	.	TRBJ2-7	TGTGCCAGCAGTGCCCCTGACAGTTCCTACGAGCAGTACTTC	CASSAPDSSYEQYF
.	TRBV5-1	TRBD1	TRBJ2-7	TGCGCCAGCAGGCCCCCTACCGGGACAGGATACGACGAGCAGTACTTC	CASRPPTGTGYDEQYF
.	TRBV27	.	TRBJ2-3	TGTGCCAGCAGTTGGAGGCAGGCCACAGATACGCAGTATTTT	CASSWRQATDTQYF
.	TRBV12-3/TRBV12-4	.	TRBJ2-7	TGTGCCAGCAGTTCGTCAACAGGGTACGAGCAGTACTTC	CASSSSTGYEQYF
few	TRBV3-1	TRBD2	TRBJ2-2	TGTGCCAGCAGCCAAGGATCTCTAGCGGGAGTCGGGGAGCTGTTTTTT	CASSQGSLAGVGELFF
.	TRBV5-1	TRBD1	TRBJ1-2	TGCGCCAGCAGCTGGGACAGGGGATCGGACTATGGCTACACCTTC	CASSWDRGSDYGYTF